The 19 T cell receptor beta chains below all came from one sample that was sequenced in a study of blood T cell repertoires in COVID-19. TCRdb's copy holds only in-frame clones and misses some; the assay was immunoSEQ multiplex PCR. The sample comprises about 35,000 clones, 65% to 85% of which are singletons, and 8% to 10% rests with the top ten. Sequenced: peripheral blood. The receptors come from a man aged 60 to 75 in a cohort sampled during active COVID-19.

This chain uses TRBV6-2 or TRBV6-3 with TRBJ1-6; TRBD1 aligns across 7 bases. The V segment lost 5 bases and the J segment 9 bases; nucleotides outside the gene matches: 7. This CDR3 has 14 residues. CDR1 is MNHEY, CDR2 SVGEGT, per germline. CDR3 amino acids: CASSASGGSSPLHF. The DNA of the CDR3 is TGTGCCAGCAGTGCCTCAGGGGGAAGTTCACCCCTCCACTTT.

The DNA of the CDR3 is TGTGCCAGCAGCACACGACAGGGCTCCTACGAGCAGTACTTC. Translation gives CASSTRQGSYEQYF. The chain recombines TRBV7-2 with TRBJ2-7; 7 bases fit TRBD1. The germline V gene has CDR1 SGHTA and CDR2 FQGNSA. The CDR3 spans 14 residues. V was clipped by 5 bases and J by 0 bases; unmatched bases: 4.

The chain couples TRBV7-2 to TRBJ1-5, with 10 positions matching TRBD1. This CDR3 spans 16 amino acids. CDR1 is SGHTA and CDR2 is FQGNSA in the germline V gene. Unmatched junction bases numbered 6, after V lost 0 bases and J lost 7 bases. For the CDR3, the DNA is TGTGCCAGCAGCTTAGCCGGGACAGGGGTCGGGCAGCCCCAGCATTTT. It is translated as CASSLAGTGVGQPQHF.

The rearrangement joins TRBV3-1 (or the pseudogene TRBV3-2) to TRBJ2-2; 12 bases match TRBD2. This CDR3 spans 20 amino acids. V trimming: 0 bases; J trimming: 2 bases; junction bases outside the gene matches: 10. The germline gives CDR1 LGHDT, CDR2 YNNKEL (reference sequence). The chain's CDR3 is CASSQESQLAGGPNTGELFF. The CDR3 region has the DNA TGTGCCAGCAGCCAAGAATCCCAACTAGCGGGGGGACCAAACACCGGGGAGCTGTTTTTT.

The chain is built from TRBV9 and TRBJ2-3, with 11 bases aligning to TRBD1. The CDR3 covers 15 residues. After removal of 3 bases from V and 4 bases from J, the junction contained 4 bases not matched to a gene. Germline V gene sequence: CDR1 SGDLS, CDR2 YYNGEE. Here the CDR3 DNA reads TGTGCCAGCAGCGGCGGGACAGGGGGGGCAGATACGCAGTATTTT. Translated: CASSGGTGGADTQYF. The full variable domain, rest sourced from reference TRBV9 and TRBJ2-3, is DSGVTQTPKHLITATGQRVTLRCSPRSGDLSVYWYQQSLDQGLQFLIQYYNGEERAKGNILERFSAQQFPDLHSELNLSSLELGDSALYFCASSGGTGGADTQYFGPGTRLTVL.

The chain couples TRBV27 to TRBJ2-2; 10 nucleotides line up with TRBD1. The CDR3 has 14 amino acids. Trimming removed 3 bases from V and 8 bases from J; junction bases left unmatched: 3. Germline V gives CDR1 MNHEY, CDR2 SMNVEV (reference sequence). CDR3: CASSFGQGVGELFF. CDR3 DNA: TGTGCCAGCAGTTTTGGACAGGGGGTTGGGGAGCTGTTTTTT.

This chain joins TRBV15 and TRBJ1-4; the D is unclear. From germline, CDR1 is LNHNV and CDR2 YYDKDF (reference sequence). Between the trimmed V and J ends, which lost 6 bases and 5 bases, there was a span of 13 bases. This CDR3 is 14 amino acids long. DNA of the CDR3: TGTGCCACCAGTTTCGGCGGGCCGAATGAAAAACTGTTTTTT. Its protein product is CATSFGGPNEKLFF.

This clone showed up just once. The chain has TRBV5-1 and TRBJ2-2; 10 bases align to TRBD1. This CDR3 comprises 16 residues. Germline V gives CDR1 SGHRS, CDR2 YFSETQ. V trimming: 0 bases; J trimming: 1 base; junction bases outside the gene matches: 0. The CDR3 spells CASSLGTGGNTGELFF. Written as DNA, the CDR3 is TGCGCCAGCAGCTTGGGGACAGGGGGGAACACCGGGGAGCTGTTTTTT. The whole variable domain, remainder taken from reference TRBV5-1 and TRBJ2-2, is KAGVTQTPRYLIKTRGQQVTLSCSPISGHRSVSWYQQTPGQGLQFLFEYFSETQRNKGNFPGRFSGRQFSNSRSEMNVSTLELGDSALYLCASSLGTGGNTGELFFGEGSRLTVL.

This clone was seen a handful of times. This chain connects TRBV13 to TRBJ1-2; 7 bases are a match to TRBD1. The CDR3 is 12 amino acids. Trimming cost V 5 bases and J 14 bases; bases outside gene matches: 11. In germline, CDR1 is PRHDT, CDR2 FYEKMQ (reference sequence). The DNA of the CDR3 is TGTGCCAGCAGCCTCGCTCCGGGACAGATTACCTTC. Translation gives CASSLAPGQITF.

V is TRBV7-9 and J is TRBJ2-5; D possibly corresponds to TRBD2 (5 bases). The CDR3 covers 12 residues. Trimming shortened V by 5 bases and J by 7 bases, and 11 bases separated the two germline ends. Germline V gene lookup returns CDR1 SEHNR and CDR2 FQNEAQ (reference sequence). CDR3 loop: CASSHNEGTQYF. CDR3 in DNA: TGTGCCAGCAGCCACAACGAGGGGACCCAGTACTTC.

The V call is TRBV6-5, the J call TRBJ2-7; D gene uncertain. The CDR3 spans 14 residues. Trimming stripped 9 bases from V and 0 bases from J, with 15 bases between. Germline CDR1 MNHEY, CDR2 SVGAGI. The CDR3 loop is CASHKRGSSYEQYF. CDR3 DNA: TGTGCCAGTCATAAGCGCGGCAGCTCCTACGAGCAGTACTTC.

The gene calls are TRBV6-2 or TRBV6-3 and TRBJ1-2, with TRBD1 identical over 7 bases. V lost 0 bases to trimming and J lost 4 bases; unmatched junction nucleotides: 5. CDR1 is MNHEY, CDR2 SVGEGT, per germline. The CDR3 sequence is 15 residues long. CDR3 in DNA: TGTGCCAGCAGTTACTCCTTCCGGGACAGCTATGGCTACACCTTC. Its protein is CASSYSFRDSYGYTF.

This chain links TRBV6-1 with TRBJ2-7, with D possibly being TRBD2 (6 bases). Between the trimmed V and J ends, which lost 1 base and 3 bases, there was a span of 13 bases. The CDR3 spans 15 residues. The germline V gene has CDR1 MNHNS and CDR2 SASEGT. CDR3 DNA: TGTGCCAGCAGTGAAGGCGGGGCAGGGCGCTACGAGCAGTACTTC. It encodes CASSEGGAGRYEQYF.

The chain recombines TRBV7-6 with TRBJ2-1; D not resolved. Trimming removed 2 bases at V and 5 bases at J, with 7 bases between. This CDR3 has 13 amino acids. The germline V gene encodes CDR1 SGHVS and CDR2 FNYEAQ. CDR3 sequence reads: CASSLSQNNEQFF. The CDR3 DNA reads as TGTGCCAGCAGCTTAAGCCAAAACAATGAGCAGTTCTTC.

The gene calls are TRBV6-5 and TRBJ1-2, with D perhaps matching TRBD1 (6 bases). From germline, CDR1 is MNHEY and CDR2 SVGAGI. The CDR3 extends over 13 amino acids. The germline V and J ends were trimmed by 6 bases and 8 bases, with 16 bases remaining between them. The CDR3 DNA is TGTGCCAGCAGCTCCGGGGAGGGGGGCGGCTACACCTTC. Translating gives CASSSGEGGGYTF.

The chain couples TRBV3-1 (or the pseudogene TRBV3-2) to TRBJ2-7; TRBD1 aligns across 8 bases. CDR1 and CDR2 from the germline V gene are LGHDT and YNNKEL (reference sequence). Germline trimming cut 0 bases from V and 12 bases from J; bases unmatched to any gene: 7. The CDR3 is 13 amino acids. CDR3 residues: CASSQDRTGRGYF. The CDR3 DNA reads TGTGCCAGCAGCCAAGATCGGACAGGGCGAGGGTACTTC.

The chain employs TRBV10-3 and TRBJ2-2; TRBD2 aligns across 13 bases. In germline, CDR1 is ENHRY, CDR2 SYGVKD. The V segment lost 7 bases and the J segment 4 bases; nucleotides outside the gene matches: 9. The CDR3 is 17 amino acids. CDR3 DNA sequence: TGTGCCATCACCGGGACGAGACTAGCGGGAGGCACCGGGGAGCTGTTTTTT. It translates to CAITGTRLAGGTGELFF.

The chain employs TRBV27 and TRBJ2-7, with TRBD2 identical over 7 bases. Unmatched junction bases numbered 4, after V lost 3 bases and J lost 2 bases. CDR1 and CDR2 (germline): MNHEY, SMNVEV (reference sequence). The CDR3 length is 14 residues. The CDR3 DNA sequence: TGTGCCAGCAGTTTCCACGGGAGGACCTACGAGCAGTACTTC. Protein product: CASSFHGRTYEQYF.

V and J are TRBV10-2 and TRBJ2-5, with D perhaps TRBD1 (6 bases). This CDR3 spans 12 amino acids. V was pared by 8 bases and J by 9 bases, with 16 bases between. The germline gives CDR1 WSHSY, CDR2 SAAADI. The CDR3 region has the DNA TGCGCCAGCCACGACAGGCCCAGGGCCCAGTACTTC. It is translated as CASHDRPRAQYF.